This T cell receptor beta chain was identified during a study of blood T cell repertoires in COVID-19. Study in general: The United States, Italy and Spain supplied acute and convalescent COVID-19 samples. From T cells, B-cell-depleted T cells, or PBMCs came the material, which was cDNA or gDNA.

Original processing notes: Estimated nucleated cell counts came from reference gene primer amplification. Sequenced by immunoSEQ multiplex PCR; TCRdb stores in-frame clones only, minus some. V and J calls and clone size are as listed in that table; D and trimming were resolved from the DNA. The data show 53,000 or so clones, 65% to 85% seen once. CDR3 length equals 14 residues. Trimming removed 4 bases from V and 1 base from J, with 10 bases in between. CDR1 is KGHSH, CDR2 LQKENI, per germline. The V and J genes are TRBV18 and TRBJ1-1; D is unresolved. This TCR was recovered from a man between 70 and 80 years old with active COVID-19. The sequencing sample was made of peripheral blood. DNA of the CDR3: TGTGCCAGCTCACAACAGTTAACGAACACTGAAGCTTTCTTT. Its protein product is CASSQQLTNTEAFF.